This T cell receptor beta chain was captured in a study of CD8 T cells in Susac syndrome. General study points: The CD4+ T cell repertoires that were profiled in Susac syndrome showed no clonal expansion.

With random hexamers, reverse transcription was performed on about 0.5 to 1 ug of RNA. With immunoSEQ multiplex PCR, TCR beta CDR3 was amplified across 54 Vbeta and 13 Jbeta. TCRdb analysed the immunoSEQ multiplex PCR reads with MiXCR anew, one entry per CDR3 protein. The sample includes fewer than 200,000 distinct CDR3 sequences, about 91% seen only once; the top ten take 0.075% to 0.095%. V lost 2 bases and J lost 8; bases outside the gene matches: 8. From germline, CDR1 is KGHSH and CDR2 LQKENI. This CDR3 has 15 amino acids. To note about this clonotype: The target antigen is unknown.

Sequencing of TCR beta covered CD8+ and CD4+ T cells obtained from blood. CD8+ and CD4+ T cells were negatively isolated; TEMRA cells were FACS-enriched. V and J are TRBV18 and TRBJ2-1; 8 positions match TRBD1. This TCR was sampled from a human donor with Susac syndrome. Sequencing was performed on CD4+ T cells from PBMCs. In nucleotides, the CDR3 is TGTGCCAGCTCACCATTCCAGACAGGGGCTTATGAGCAGTTCTTC. It yields the protein CASSPFQTGAYEQFF.